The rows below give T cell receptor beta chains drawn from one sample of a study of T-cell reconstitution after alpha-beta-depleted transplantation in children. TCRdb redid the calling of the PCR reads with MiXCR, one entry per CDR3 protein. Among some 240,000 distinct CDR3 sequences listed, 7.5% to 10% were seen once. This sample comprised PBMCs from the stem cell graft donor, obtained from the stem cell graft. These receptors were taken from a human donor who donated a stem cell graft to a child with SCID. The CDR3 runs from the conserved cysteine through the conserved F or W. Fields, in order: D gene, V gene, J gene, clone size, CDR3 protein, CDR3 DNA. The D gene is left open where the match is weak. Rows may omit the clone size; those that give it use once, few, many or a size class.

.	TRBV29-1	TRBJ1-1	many	CSASDMNTEAFF	TGCAGCGCCAGCGACATGAACACTGAAGCTTTCTTT
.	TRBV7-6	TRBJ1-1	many	CASSLANRHTEAFF	TGTGCCAGCAGCTTAGCGAACAGGCACACTGAAGCTTTCTTT
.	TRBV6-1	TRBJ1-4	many	CASSLQGEKLFF	TGTGCCAGCAGTCTGCAAGGTGAAAAACTGTTTTTT
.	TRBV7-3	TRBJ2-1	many	CASSPVLSSYNEQFF	TGTGCCAGCAGCCCGGTTCTGAGCTCCTACAATGAGCAGTTCTTC
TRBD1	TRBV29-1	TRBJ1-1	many	CSAKTSDRGGTEAFF	TGCAGCGCCAAGACCTCGGACAGGGGCGGGACTGAAGCTTTCTTT
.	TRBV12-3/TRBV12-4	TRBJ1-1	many	CASSLETEAFF	TGTGCCAGCAGTTTGGAAACCGAAGCTTTCTTT
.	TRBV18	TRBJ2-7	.	CASQLDGGGSYERYF	TGTGCCAGCCAACTCGATGGCGGGGGCTCCTACGAGCGGTACTTC
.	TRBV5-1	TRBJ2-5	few	CASSWGDSQETQYF	TGCGCCAGCAGCTGGGGGGACAGCCAAGAGACCCAGTACTTC
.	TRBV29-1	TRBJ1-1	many	CSFSGWSTEAFF	TGCAGCTTTTCGGGGTGGAGCACTGAAGCTTTCTTT
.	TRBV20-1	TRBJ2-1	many	CSARVPGSVDEQFF	TGCAGTGCTAGAGTCCCGGGATCAGTGGATGAGCAGTTCTTC
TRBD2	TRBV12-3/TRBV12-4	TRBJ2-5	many	CASSSTPGLAGVGETQYF	TGTGCCAGCAGTTCTACTCCGGGACTAGCGGGGGTGGGAGAGACCCAGTACTTC
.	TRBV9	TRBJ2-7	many	CASSPHPGREQYF	TGTGCCAGCAGCCCACATCCAGGAAGGGAGCAGTACTTC
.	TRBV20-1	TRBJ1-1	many	CSAYGTALTMNTEAFF	TGCAGTGCCTACGGGACGGCTCTGACCATGAACACTGAAGCTTTCTTT
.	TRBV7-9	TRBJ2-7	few	CASSLARDLSEYEQYF	TGTGCCAGCAGCTTAGCGCGGGACCTAAGCGAGTACGAGCAGTACTTC
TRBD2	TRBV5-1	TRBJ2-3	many	CASSLPSGGADTQYF	TGCGCCAGCAGCCTGCCTAGCGGGGGAGCAGATACGCAGTATTTT
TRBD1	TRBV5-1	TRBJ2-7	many	CASSLQGTSYEQYF	TGCGCCAGCAGCTTACAGGGGACCTCCTACGAGCAGTACTTC
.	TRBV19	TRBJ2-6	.	CASMEMGSGVNVLTF	TGTGCCAGTATGGAAATGGGCTCTGGGGTCAACGTCCTGACTTTC
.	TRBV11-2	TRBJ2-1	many	CASSLYGSPFSYNEQFF	TGTGCCAGCAGCTTATATGGGAGTCCTTTCTCCTACAATGAGCAGTTCTTC
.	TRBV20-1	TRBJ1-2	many	CSAANRANYGYTF	TGCAGTGCTGCGAACAGGGCTAACTATGGCTACACCTTC
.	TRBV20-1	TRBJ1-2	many	CSAERGAVGYTF	TGCAGTGCTGAAAGGGGGGCTGTGGGCTACACCTTC
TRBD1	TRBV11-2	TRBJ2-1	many	CASSTGQASSYNEQFF	TGTGCCAGCAGCACGGGACAGGCTAGCTCCTACAATGAGCAGTTCTTC
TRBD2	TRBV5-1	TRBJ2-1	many	CASSSWTSGVSEQFF	TGCGCCAGCAGCTCGTGGACTAGCGGGGTATCTGAGCAGTTCTTC
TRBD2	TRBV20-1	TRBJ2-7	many	CSARLRLAGIYEQYF	TGCAGTGCTAGACTCCGACTAGCGGGCATCTACGAGCAGTACTTC
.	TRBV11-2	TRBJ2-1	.	CASSAQLGNEQFF	TGTGCCAGCAGCGCTCAATTGGGGAATGAGCAGTTCTTC
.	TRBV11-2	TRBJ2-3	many	CASSLDYAAFGTDTQYF	TGTGCCAGCAGCTTAGATTATGCAGCTTTCGGCACAGATACGCAGTATTTT
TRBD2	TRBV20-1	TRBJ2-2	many	CSVSGGRTGELFF	TGCAGCGTTAGCGGGGGGCGCACCGGGGAGCTGTTTTTT
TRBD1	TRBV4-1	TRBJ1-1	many	CASKQGSTEAFF	TGCGCCAGCAAACAGGGGAGCACTGAAGCTTTCTTT
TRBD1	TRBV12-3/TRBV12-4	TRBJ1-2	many	CASRRGTASSYGYTF	TGTGCCAGCAGACGCGGGACAGCAAGCTCCTATGGCTACACCTTC
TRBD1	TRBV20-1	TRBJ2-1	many	CSARVSGTEGYNEQFF	TGCAGTGCTAGAGTGTCCGGGACAGAGGGCTACAATGAGCAGTTCTTC
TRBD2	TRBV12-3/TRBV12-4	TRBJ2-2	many	CASSQSGGRNTGELFF	TGTGCCAGCAGTCAATCGGGGGGACGTAACACCGGGGAGCTGTTTTTT